The rows below give T cell receptor beta chains drawn from one sample of a study of identical twins. A single record per CDR3 protein comes from TCRdb applying MiXCR to the 5' RACE reads. This table holds hundreds of thousands of distinct CDR3 sequences, 20% to 25% found once. This same sample was also taken into another study, of T cells expressing NK-cell markers.

The material sequenced was CD4+ T cells sorted from blood. All receptors derive from a woman under 30 in good health. Each CDR3 is given with its conserved first and last residue. Each record gives: clone size, V gene, D gene, J gene, CDR3 DNA, CDR3 protein. The D gene is left open where the match is weak. Expanded clones are given a class, and other clones once, few, many or no size at all.

clone size: few; V gene: TRBV7-9; D gene: TRBD1; J gene: TRBJ2-3; CDR3 DNA: TGTGCCAGCAGCGCCGGCCGGGACAGAGGGACGCAGTATTTT; CDR3 protein: CASSAGRDRGTQYF
clone size: few; V gene: TRBV5-1; D gene: NA; J gene: TRBJ1-4; CDR3 DNA: TGCGCCAGCAGCTTTTTAGGTGGGGCCCCCGAAAAACTGTTTTTT; CDR3 protein: CASSFLGGAPEKLFF
clone size: few; V gene: TRBV5-1; D gene: NA; J gene: TRBJ2-7; CDR3 DNA: TGCGCCAGCAGCTCCGTAACAGGATCCTACGAGCAGTACTTC; CDR3 protein: CASSSVTGSYEQYF
clone size: few; V gene: TRBV5-1; D gene: TRBD1; J gene: TRBJ2-3; CDR3 DNA: TGCGCCAGCAGCCGGACAGGGAGGGATACGCAGTATTTT; CDR3 protein: CASSRTGRDTQYF
clone size: NA; V gene: TRBV20-1; D gene: TRBD2; J gene: TRBJ2-2; CDR3 DNA: TGCATCGCGGGGGGAAACACCGGGGAGCTGTTTTTT; CDR3 protein: CIAGGNTGELFF
clone size: few; V gene: TRBV12-3/TRBV12-4; D gene: TRBD1; J gene: TRBJ1-1; CDR3 DNA: TGTGCCAGCAGTCCAGGGGGGAGCGGGAATTTCTTT; CDR3 protein: CASSPGGSGNFF
clone size: few; V gene: TRBV20-1; D gene: TRBD2; J gene: TRBJ2-1; CDR3 DNA: TGCAGTGCTACTCCTATAAGCGGGAGGGCCTTCAATGAGCAGTTCTTC; CDR3 protein: CSATPISGRAFNEQFF
clone size: few; V gene: TRBV20-1; D gene: TRBD2; J gene: TRBJ2-3; CDR3 DNA: TGCAGTGCTAGAGTAAGCGGGGGGGCCCCAGATACGCAGTATTTT; CDR3 protein: CSARVSGGAPDTQYF
clone size: few; V gene: TRBV9; D gene: NA; J gene: TRBJ2-5; CDR3 DNA: TGTGCCAGCTCCAAAAAGGGAGAGACCCAGTACTTC; CDR3 protein: CASSKKGETQYF
clone size: few; V gene: TRBV11-2; D gene: TRBD2; J gene: TRBJ2-5; CDR3 DNA: TGTGCCAGCAGCTTGCGGGGGAGCCAAGAGACCCAGTACTTC; CDR3 protein: CASSLRGSQETQYF
clone size: NA; V gene: TRBV4-3; D gene: TRBD2; J gene: TRBJ2-1; CDR3 DNA: TGCGCCAGCAGCCAATCCCTTACTAGCGGGAGGCGGTACAATGAGCAGTTCTTC; CDR3 protein: CASSQSLTSGRRYNEQFF
clone size: few; V gene: TRBV14; D gene: TRBD2; J gene: TRBJ2-1; CDR3 DNA: TGTGCCAGCAGCCCCGGGACTAGCGGGAGGACCTACAATGAGCAGTTCTTC; CDR3 protein: CASSPGTSGRTYNEQFF
clone size: once; V gene: TRBV12-3/TRBV12-4; D gene: NA; J gene: TRBJ2-3; CDR3 DNA: TGTGCCAGCAGTTTGTTTCGGGGGGCGAGCGCAGATACGCAGTATTTT; CDR3 protein: CASSLFRGASADTQYF
clone size: NA; V gene: TRBV10-3; D gene: NA; J gene: TRBJ2-7; CDR3 DNA: TGTGCCATCAGTGAGGCGGACAGCTACGAGCAGTACTTC; CDR3 protein: CAISEADSYEQYF
clone size: few; V gene: TRBV12-3/TRBV12-4; D gene: TRBD1; J gene: TRBJ2-7; CDR3 DNA: TGTGCCAGCAGTTCACTCGGGACAGGTACCTACGAGCAGTACTTC; CDR3 protein: CASSSLGTGTYEQYF
clone size: NA; V gene: TRBV20-1; D gene: NA; J gene: TRBJ2-5; CDR3 DNA: TGCAGTGCTAGAAACTTCAGGGGCCAAGAGACCCAGTACTTC; CDR3 protein: CSARNFRGQETQYF
clone size: few; V gene: TRBV7-2; D gene: NA; J gene: TRBJ2-3; CDR3 DNA: TGTGCCAGCAGCTTAGGCGTTTTTGGCTTTCCCACAGATACGCAGTATTTT; CDR3 protein: CASSLGVFGFPTDTQYF
clone size: NA; V gene: TRBV6-5; D gene: TRBD2; J gene: TRBJ2-5; CDR3 DNA: TGTGCCAGCATTCCTCCGGGACTAGTTAGGGGCGAGACCCAGTACTTC; CDR3 protein: CASIPPGLVRGETQYF
clone size: NA; V gene: TRBV6-2/TRBV6-3; D gene: NA; J gene: TRBJ1-5; CDR3 DNA: TGTGCCAGCCGCCTGGGCCCTAATCAGCCCCAGCATTTT; CDR3 protein: CASRLGPNQPQHF